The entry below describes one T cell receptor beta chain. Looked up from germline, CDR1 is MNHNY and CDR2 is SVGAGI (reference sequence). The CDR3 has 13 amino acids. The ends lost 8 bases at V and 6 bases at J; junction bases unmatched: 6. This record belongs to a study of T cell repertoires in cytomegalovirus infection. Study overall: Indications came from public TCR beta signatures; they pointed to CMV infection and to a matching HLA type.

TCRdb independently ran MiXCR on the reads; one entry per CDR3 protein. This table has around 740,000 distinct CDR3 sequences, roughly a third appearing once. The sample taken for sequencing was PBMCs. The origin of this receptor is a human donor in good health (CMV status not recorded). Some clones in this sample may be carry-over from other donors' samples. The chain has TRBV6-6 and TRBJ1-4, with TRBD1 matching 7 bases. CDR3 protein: CASRRGRDEKLFF. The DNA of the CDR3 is TGTGCCAGCCGGAGGGGGCGGGATGAAAAACTGTTTTTT.